This passage covers 5 T cell receptor beta chains from one sample sequenced in a study of control samples from healthy donors and cancer patients. Clones were sequenced by immunoSEQ multiplex PCR, and TCRdb holds only the in-frame ones, with some missing. The repertoire has about 110,000 clones, 82% of them found once; the top ten carry 6.5%. Sequenced: blood. The source of these receptors is a man aged 18 to 30 in good health.

The chain employs TRBV6-5 and TRBJ2-7, with 7 bases aligning to TRBD2. The V and J ends lost 8 bases and 0 bases, in that order; junction bases with no gene match: 4. The CDR3 consists of 13 residues. CDR1 MNHEY and CDR2 SVGAGI come from the germline V gene. CDR3 sequence (DNA): TGTGCCAGCTCCCTAGCGGTCTCCTACGAGCAGTACTTC. Its translation is CASSLAVSYEQYF.

The rearrangement joins TRBV4-2 to TRBJ2-7; 9 bases align to TRBD1. CDR1 is LGHNA and CDR2 is YNFKEQ in the germline V gene. The CDR3 runs to 16 residues. V shed 7 bases and J 3 bases; nucleotides not matched to a gene: 13. The DNA of the CDR3 is TGTGCCAGCATTCAGTATAAGGGGACAGGGTACTACGAGCAGTACGTC. It encodes CASIQYKGTGYYEQYV.

The chain carries TRBV6-6 and TRBJ2-7, with D hard to call. V lost 2 bases to trimming and J lost 4 bases, with 12 bases between them. The CDR3 spans 14 residues. CDR1 and CDR2 from the germline V gene are MNHNY and SVGAGI (reference sequence). Written as DNA, the CDR3 is TGTGCCAGCAGTTACGGCGGCAGCCATTACGAGCAGTACTTC. This gives the protein CASSYGGSHYEQYF.

This chain joins TRBV27 and TRBJ2-3; 13 nucleotides line up with TRBD2. This CDR3 comprises 16 residues. CDR1 and CDR2 (germline): MNHEY, SMNVEV (reference sequence). V shed 5 bases, J shed 1 base, and the junction held 3 bases outside the gene matches. The CDR3 sequence is CASSTSGGAGTDTQYF. The DNA for the CDR3 is TGTGCCAGCAGTACTAGCGGGGGGGCCGGCACAGATACGCAGTATTTT.

The chain combines TRBV30 with TRBJ2-7; D assignment may be TRBD1 or TRBD2 (5 bases each). From germline, CDR1 is GTSNPN and CDR2 SVGIG (reference sequence). This CDR3 has 13 amino acids. Trimming took off 5 bases at V and 6 bases at J, with 17 bases between the two ends. CDR3 sequence reads: CAWWRAGTGEQYF. For the CDR3, the DNA is TGTGCCTGGTGGCGAGCAGGGACGGGCGAGCAGTACTTC. Looking up the rest from reference TRBV30 and TRBJ2-7 gives the full variable domain: SQTIHQWPATLVQPVGSPLSLECTVEGTSNPNLYWYRQAAGRGLQLLFYSVGIGQISSEVPQNLSASRPQDRQFILSSKKLLLSDSGFYLCAWWRAGTGEQYFGPGTRLTVT.